This T cell receptor (beta chain) originates from a study of cytomegalovirus exposure and HLA in healthy donors. The CDR3 extends over 13 amino acids. With 6 bases clipped from V and 2 bases from J, the junction kept 2 bases outside the gene matches. Germline CDR1 reads MDHEN; CDR2 reads SYDVKM. With regard to this clone: Its antigen remains unidentified.

With 60 Vbeta and 13 Jbeta primers, the PCR was carried out. This table comes from immunoSEQ multiplex PCR, and its TCRdb copy is limited to in-frame clones, with some not included. Here the sample spans approximately 200,000 clones, roughly 84% being singletons. Study observations and caveats: Fewer N-insertions than the roughly 670-donor mean were reportedly shown by an Asian-associated ancestry cluster in a later analysis. Common viral pathogens seemed to be connected with several of the most significant clusters, according to a later analysis. In an earlier analysis, about 87% or about 30%: the productive usage of most TCR beta V segments. Other equally common chains were less clonally expanded than HLA-associated TCR beta chains, a later analysis showed.

V and J are TRBV28 and TRBJ1-2; 8 bases fit TRBD1. The source is a girl aged 5 to 17 in good health and CMV-seronegative. The sample was PBMCs. As DNA, the CDR3 is TGTGCCAGCAGCCGGGACAGGAACTATGGCTACACCTTC. As protein: CASSRDRNYGYTF.